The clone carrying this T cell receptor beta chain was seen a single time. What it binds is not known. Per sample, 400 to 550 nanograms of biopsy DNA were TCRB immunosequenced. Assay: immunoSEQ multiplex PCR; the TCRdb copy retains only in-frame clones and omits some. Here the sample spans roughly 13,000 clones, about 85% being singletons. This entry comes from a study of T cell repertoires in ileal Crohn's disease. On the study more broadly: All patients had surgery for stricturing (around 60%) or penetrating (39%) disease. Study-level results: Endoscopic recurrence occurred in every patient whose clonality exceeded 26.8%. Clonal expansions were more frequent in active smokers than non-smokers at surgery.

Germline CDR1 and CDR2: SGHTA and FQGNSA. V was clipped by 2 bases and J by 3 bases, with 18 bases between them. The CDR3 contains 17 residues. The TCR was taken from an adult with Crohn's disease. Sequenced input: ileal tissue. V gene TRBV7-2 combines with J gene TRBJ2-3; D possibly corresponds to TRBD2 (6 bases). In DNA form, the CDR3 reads TGTGCCAGCAGCTTAAACCCAGCGGGCGGGGTGACAGATACGCAGTATTTT. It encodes CASSLNPAGGVTDTQYF.